The clone carrying this T cell receptor (beta chain) came up a few times. As yet, its antigen is unknown. V dropped 6 bases and J dropped 4; count of bases not matched to a gene: 8. There are 14 residues in the CDR3. The sample comes from a study of identical twins. Notes on the study in general: Shared out-of-frame alpha sequences (those common to twins) showed excess low generation probability. Monozygotic twins shared more out-of-frame TCR alpha than recombination models predicted.

TCRdb re-derived calls from the 5' RACE reads in MiXCR, one entry per CDR3 protein. In the table there are about 530,000 distinct CDR3 sequences, about 16% of which are singletons. The sample was also reused in another study, on yellow fever vaccine responses in identical twins.

The sequenced sample was CD4+ T cells sorted from blood. The origin of this receptor is a young woman in good health. V is TRBV12-3 or TRBV12-4 and J is TRBJ2-7, with 8 bases fitting TRBD2. The CDR3 here is CASSPFTGGYEQYF. CDR3 coding DNA: TGTGCCAGCAGCCCCTTTACGGGAGGGTACGAGCAGTACTTC.